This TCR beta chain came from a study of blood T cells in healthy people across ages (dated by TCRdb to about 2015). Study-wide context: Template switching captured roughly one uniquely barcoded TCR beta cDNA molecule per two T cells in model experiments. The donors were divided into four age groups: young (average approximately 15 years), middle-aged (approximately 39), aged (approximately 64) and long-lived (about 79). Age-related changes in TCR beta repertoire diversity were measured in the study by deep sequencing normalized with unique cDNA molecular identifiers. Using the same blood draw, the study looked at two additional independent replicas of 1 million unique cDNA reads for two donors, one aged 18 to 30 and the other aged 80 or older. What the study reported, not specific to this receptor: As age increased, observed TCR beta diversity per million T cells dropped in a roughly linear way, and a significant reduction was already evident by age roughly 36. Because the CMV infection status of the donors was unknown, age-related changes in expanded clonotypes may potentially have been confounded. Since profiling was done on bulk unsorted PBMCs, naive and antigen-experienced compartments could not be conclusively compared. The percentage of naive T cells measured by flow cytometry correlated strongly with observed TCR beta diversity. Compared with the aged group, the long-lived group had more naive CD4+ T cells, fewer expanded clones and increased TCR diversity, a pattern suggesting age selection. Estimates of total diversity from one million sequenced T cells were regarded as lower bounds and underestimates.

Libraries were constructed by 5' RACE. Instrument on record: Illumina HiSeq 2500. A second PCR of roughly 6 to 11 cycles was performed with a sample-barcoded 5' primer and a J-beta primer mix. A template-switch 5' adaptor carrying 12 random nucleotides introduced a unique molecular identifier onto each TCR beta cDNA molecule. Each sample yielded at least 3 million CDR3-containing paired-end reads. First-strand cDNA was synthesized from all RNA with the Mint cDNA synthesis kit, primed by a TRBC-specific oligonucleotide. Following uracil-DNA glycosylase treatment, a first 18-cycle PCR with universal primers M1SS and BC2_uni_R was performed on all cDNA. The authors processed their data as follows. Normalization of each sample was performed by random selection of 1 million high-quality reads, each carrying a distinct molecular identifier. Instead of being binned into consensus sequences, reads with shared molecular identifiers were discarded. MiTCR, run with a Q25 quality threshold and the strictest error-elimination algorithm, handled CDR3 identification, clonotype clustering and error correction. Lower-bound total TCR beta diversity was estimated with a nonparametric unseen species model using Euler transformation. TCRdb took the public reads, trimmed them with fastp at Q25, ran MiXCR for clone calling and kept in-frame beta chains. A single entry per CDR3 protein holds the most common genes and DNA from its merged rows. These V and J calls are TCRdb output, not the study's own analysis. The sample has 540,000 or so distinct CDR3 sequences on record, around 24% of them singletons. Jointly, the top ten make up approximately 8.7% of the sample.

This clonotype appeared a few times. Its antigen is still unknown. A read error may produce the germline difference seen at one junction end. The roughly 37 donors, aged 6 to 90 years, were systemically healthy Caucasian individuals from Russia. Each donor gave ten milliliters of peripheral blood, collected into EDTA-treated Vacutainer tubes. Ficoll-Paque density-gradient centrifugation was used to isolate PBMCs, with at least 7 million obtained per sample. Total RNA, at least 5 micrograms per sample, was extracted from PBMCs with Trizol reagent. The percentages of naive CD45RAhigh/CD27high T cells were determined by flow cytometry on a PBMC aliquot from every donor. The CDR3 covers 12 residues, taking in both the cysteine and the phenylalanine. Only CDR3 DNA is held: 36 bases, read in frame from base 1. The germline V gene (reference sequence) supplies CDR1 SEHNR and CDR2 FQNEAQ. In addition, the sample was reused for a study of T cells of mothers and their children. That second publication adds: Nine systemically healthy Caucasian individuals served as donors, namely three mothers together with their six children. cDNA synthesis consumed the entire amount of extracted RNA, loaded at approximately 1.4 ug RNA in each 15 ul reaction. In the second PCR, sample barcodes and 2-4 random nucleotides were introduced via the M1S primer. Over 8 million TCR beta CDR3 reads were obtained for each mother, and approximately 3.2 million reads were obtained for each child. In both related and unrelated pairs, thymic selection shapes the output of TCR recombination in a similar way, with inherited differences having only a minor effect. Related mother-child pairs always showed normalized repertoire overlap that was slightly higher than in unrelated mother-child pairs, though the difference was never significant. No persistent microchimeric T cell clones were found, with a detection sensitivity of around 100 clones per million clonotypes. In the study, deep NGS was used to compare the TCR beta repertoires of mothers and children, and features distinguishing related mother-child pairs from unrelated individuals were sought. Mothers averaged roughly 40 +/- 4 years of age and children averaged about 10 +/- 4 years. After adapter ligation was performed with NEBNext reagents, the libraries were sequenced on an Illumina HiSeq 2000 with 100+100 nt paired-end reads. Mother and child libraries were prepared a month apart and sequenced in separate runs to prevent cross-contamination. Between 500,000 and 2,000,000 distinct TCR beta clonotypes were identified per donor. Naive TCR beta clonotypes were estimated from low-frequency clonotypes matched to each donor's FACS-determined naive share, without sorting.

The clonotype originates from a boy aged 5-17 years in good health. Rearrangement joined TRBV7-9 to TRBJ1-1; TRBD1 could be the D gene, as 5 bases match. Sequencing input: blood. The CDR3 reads CASSYQGRGWGF. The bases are TGTGCCAGCAGCTACCAAGGGCGGGGGTGGGGCTTT.